This TCR beta chain originates from a study of cytomegalovirus exposure and HLA in healthy donors. Study at large: Previous work identified 120 million or so unique TCR beta sequences from around 170 million T cells. Out of a few hundred genotyped donors, less than 85% belonged to the Caucasian-associated ancestry cluster.

The CDR3 contains 12 residues. V was pared by 6 bases and J by 4 bases, with 12 bases between. CDR1 and CDR2 from the germline V gene are SQVTM and ANQGSEA. The PCR had 60 Vbeta and 13 Jbeta primers. The data were produced by immunoSEQ multiplex PCR, yet TCRdb's version contains in-frame clones alone and is incomplete. The table has 100,000 to 150,000 clones, around 78% seen once. This clone has just one count. Its antigen is unidentified. Points from the study as a whole: In an earlier analysis, productive rearrangement rates for most beta V segments clustered near 90% or 30%.

The V call is TRBV29-1, the J call TRBJ1-1; D uncertain. The source of this sequence is a man between 35 and 55 years old in good health and CMV-seronegative. Sequencing was carried out using PBMCs. DNA for the CDR3: TGCAGCGTGAGGGTGGGAATCACTGAAGCTTTCTTT. Residues: CSVRVGITEAFF.